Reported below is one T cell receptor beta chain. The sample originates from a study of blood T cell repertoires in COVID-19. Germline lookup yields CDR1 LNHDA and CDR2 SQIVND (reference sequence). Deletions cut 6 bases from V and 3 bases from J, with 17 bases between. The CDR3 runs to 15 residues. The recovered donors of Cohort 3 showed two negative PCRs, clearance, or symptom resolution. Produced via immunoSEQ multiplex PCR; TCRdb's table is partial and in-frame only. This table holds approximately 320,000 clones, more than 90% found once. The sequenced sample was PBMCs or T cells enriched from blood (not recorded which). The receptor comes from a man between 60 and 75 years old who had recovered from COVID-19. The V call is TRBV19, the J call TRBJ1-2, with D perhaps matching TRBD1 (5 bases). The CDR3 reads CASRGGGGVHYGYTF. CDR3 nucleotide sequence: TGTGCCAGTAGGGGGGGAGGAGGGGTACACTATGGCTACACCTTC.